Below, 8 T cell receptor beta chains from the same sample are listed, as sequenced in a study of T-cell reconstitution after alpha-beta-depleted transplantation in children. Researchers prepared the TCRbeta library using unique molecular identifiers, the study reports. TCRdb itself ran the PCR reads through MiXCR, one entry per CDR3 protein. The sample lists almost 600,000 distinct CDR3 sequences; about a quarter were seen once. The sample consisted of PBMCs, taken before TCRalphabeta/CD19-depleted stem cell transplant. The receptors come from a boy under two years old with Wiskott-Aldrich syndrome, due to receive a stem cell transplant.

This clonotype was observed a few times. The rearrangement joins TRBV24-1 to TRBJ1-2; D gene ambiguous. The V gene lost 4 bases and the J gene lost 5 bases, with 13 bases spanning the gap. Germline lookup yields CDR1 KGHDR and CDR2 SFDVKD. This CDR3 is 14 amino acids long. CDR3 region: CATSDRTRRYGYTF. CDR3 coding DNA: TGTGCCACCAGTGACCGCACACGGAGATATGGCTACACCTTC.

The rearrangement links TRBV5-1 to TRBJ2-5; 8 bases line up with TRBD1. This CDR3 region has 15 residues. Germline V gives CDR1 SGHRS, CDR2 YFSETQ. With V trimmed by 4 bases and J by 5 bases, 10 bases remained unmatched. CDR3 DNA: TGCGCCAGCAGCCCAGAAGGACGACAGGGGGAGACCCAGTACTTC. It translates to CASSPEGRQGETQYF.

This sequence joins TRBV5-1 and TRBJ1-1, with D possibly being TRBD1 (5 bases). Deletions cut 4 bases from V and 2 bases from J, with 18 bases between. CDR1 SGHRS and CDR2 YFSETQ come from the germline V gene. The CDR3 totals 16 residues. The CDR3: CASSPSPGRQNTEAFF. As DNA, the CDR3 is TGCGCCAGCAGCCCGAGCCCGGGACGCCAAAACACTGAAGCTTTCTTT. Based on the CDR3 plus reference TRBV5-1 and TRBJ1-1, the full variable domain is KAGVTQTPRYLIKTRGQQVTLSCSPISGHRSVSWYQQTPGQGLQFLFEYFSETQRNKGNFPGRFSGRQFSNSRSEMNVSTLELGDSALYLCASSPSPGRQNTEAFFGQGTRLTVV.

This clonotype came up a few times. The rearrangement links TRBV5-1 to TRBJ2-1; 11 nucleotides line up with TRBD2. The CDR3 sequence is 14 residues long. The germline CDR1 and CDR2 sequences are SGHRS and YFSETQ. After removal of 4 bases from V and 9 bases from J, the junction contained 6 bases not matched to a gene. The CDR3 here is CASSPGLAESEQFF. The CDR3 DNA reads TGCGCCAGCAGCCCGGGACTAGCGGAGAGTGAGCAGTTCTTC.

This clonotype has only a few counts. This sequence joins TRBV27 and TRBJ2-1; TRBD1 matches 8 bases. J was trimmed by 3 bases and V by 6 bases; bases with no gene match: 4. Germline V CDR1 and CDR2: MNHEY, SMNVEV (reference sequence). CDR3 length equals 14 residues. The CDR3 DNA sequence: TGTGCCAGCAGCAGGGGGCTTAACTACAATGAGCAGTTCTTC. Translating gives CASSRGLNYNEQFF.

This clonotype came up a few times. The chain joins TRBV7-9 to TRBJ1-4, with no clear D. V shed 5 bases and J shed 8 bases, with 12 bases lying between them. CDR1 and CDR2 (germline): SEHNR, FQNEAQ (reference sequence). This CDR3 spans 13 amino acids. CDR3 amino acids: CASSPSLREKLFF. In nucleotides, the CDR3 is TGTGCCAGCAGCCCATCTCTAAGGGAAAAACTGTTTTTT.

This clonotype was counted only a few times. The chain couples TRBV10-3 to TRBJ2-2; the D gene is possibly TRBD1 (6 bases). Trimming pared 10 bases from V and 1 base from J, leaving 10 bases between. The length of the CDR3 is 13 residues. CDR1 is ENHRY and CDR2 is SYGVKD in the germline V gene. Written as DNA, the CDR3 is TGTGCCACCTCGGACAGGAACACCGGGGAGCTGTTTTTT. The encoded protein is CATSDRNTGELFF.

This clonotype showed up just a few times. V usage is TRBV24-1 and J usage is TRBJ2-7; TRBD2 matches at 7 bases. The CDR3 extends over 16 amino acids. J gave up 2 bases and V 9 bases, and 15 bases lay outside the gene matches. From germline, CDR1 is KGHDR and CDR2 SFDVKD. CDR3 sequence: CATQPDGREKTYEQYF. CDR3 nucleotide sequence: TGTGCCACCCAACCCGATGGGCGGGAGAAGACCTACGAGCAGTACTTC.